The 12 T cell receptor beta chains listed next were all sequenced from one sample in a study of cytomegalovirus exposure and HLA in healthy donors. PCR involved 60 Vbeta and 13 Jbeta primers. Using immunoSEQ multiplex PCR, the repertoire was profiled, and TCRdb retains in-frame clones only, with some absent. The sample lists over 70,000 clones; 70% to 90% were seen once. Sequenced input: PBMCs. All receptors come from a man aged 18 to 29 in good health and CMV-seronegative.

The chain couples TRBV19 to TRBJ1-6, with 7 bases aligning to TRBD1. This CDR3 comprises 16 residues. CDR1 LNHDA and CDR2 SQIVND come from the germline V gene (reference sequence). Trimming at V came to 5 bases and at J to 6 bases, leaving 10 bases not matched to a gene. The CDR3 DNA reads TGTGCCAGTAGTCCGGACAGGAGGGGGGCTAATTCACCCCTCCACTTT. Amino acid sequence: CASSPDRRGANSPLHF.

In nucleotides, the CDR3 is TGTGCCACCAGCACGAGGGGGAGGGGTAAAACCTACGAGCAGTACTTC. It specifies CATSTRGRGKTYEQYF. This chain links TRBV15 with TRBJ2-7, with D tentatively TRBD2 (7 bases). V gave up 4 bases and J gave up 2 bases, with 18 bases separating them. This CDR3 comprises 16 residues. The V gene's germline CDR1 is LNHNV and CDR2 YYDKDF (reference sequence).

The J gene is TRBJ1-2, the V gene TRBV13, with D perhaps TRBD1 (6 bases). This CDR3 comprises 14 residues. Germline V CDR1 and CDR2: PRHDT, FYEKMQ (reference sequence). V gave up 5 bases and J gave up 4 bases, with 14 bases separating them. CDR3 DNA: TGTGCCAGCAGCCCTGGACAGCCGATCTATGGCTACACCTTC. It specifies CASSPGQPIYGYTF.

The chain is built from TRBV19 and TRBJ2-7; a weak D match, TRBD1 (7 bases). The ends were cut back, 7 bases at V and 4 bases at J, with 17 bases in the middle. Germline values: CDR1 LNHDA, CDR2 SQIVND (reference sequence). The CDR3 length is 14 residues. The CDR3 sequence: CASKGGQNYYEQYF. The CDR3 DNA sequence: TGTGCCAGTAAGGGGGGACAGAACTATTACGAGCAGTACTTC.

The rearrangement uses TRBV7-9 and TRBJ1-5; TRBD1 is a possible D gene (5 bases). CDR3 length: 16 residues. Trimming shortened V by 5 bases and J by 3 bases, and 17 bases separated the two germline ends. Germline values: CDR1 SEHNR, CDR2 FQNEAQ (reference sequence). The CDR3 region has the DNA TGTGCCAGCAGCCCGTTAGGGCAGGGCGACAATCAGCCCCAGCATTTT. Protein product: CASSPLGQGDNQPQHF.

A single count supports this clone. The chain joins TRBV4-1 to TRBJ2-1, with D possibly being TRBD1 (6 bases). This CDR3 contains 15 residues. The V gene's germline CDR1 is MGHRA and CDR2 YSYEKL. Trimming removed 4 bases at V and 6 bases at J, with 16 bases between. CDR3 region: CASSPLRAGANEQFF. CDR3 in DNA: TGCGCCAGCAGCCCCCTAAGGGCAGGGGCCAATGAGCAGTTCTTC.

The chain carries TRBV2 and TRBJ2-2; D is possibly TRBD1 (7 bases). CDR1 is SNHLY, CDR2 FYNNEI, per germline. Trimming removed 6 bases from V and 5 bases from J, with 19 bases in between. The CDR3 totals 16 residues. The CDR3 DNA reads TGTGCCAGCAGATTTGGGGGGCAGGGGGTAACCGGGGAGCTGTTTTTT. This encodes CASRFGGQGVTGELFF.

This clone was picked up one time. The chain uses TRBV7-2 and TRBJ1-1, with a possible D match to TRBD1 (5 bases). The CDR3 runs to 14 residues. Trimming removed 1 base at V and 7 bases at J, with 13 bases between. CDR1 is SGHTA, CDR2 FQGNSA, per germline. The CDR3 here is CASSLGSGSGEAFF. The CDR3 DNA follows: TGTGCCAGCAGCTTAGGGTCAGGGTCAGGTGAAGCTTTCTTT.

Only one count was recorded for this clone. The V and J genes are TRBV5-1 and TRBJ2-1; perhaps TRBD1 as D (5 bases). In germline, CDR1 is SGHRS, CDR2 YFSETQ. The CDR3 is 14 amino acids. Trimming took 4 bases from V and 7 from J, leaving 15 bases between them. The CDR3 is CASSQGILGNEQFF. DNA for the CDR3: TGCGCCAGCAGCCAGGGAATCCTGGGGAATGAGCAGTTCTTC.

This sequence joins TRBV5-1 and TRBJ1-2, with a weak D call TRBD1 (6 bases). The CDR3 contains 13 residues. Trimming stripped 4 bases from V and 6 bases from J, with 13 bases between. CDR1 SGHRS and CDR2 YFSETQ come from the germline V gene. CDR3 in amino acids: CASSPSGGNGYTF. In DNA form, the CDR3 reads TGCGCCAGCAGCCCCTCGGGGGGCAATGGCTACACCTTC.

This clone was recorded a few times. One junction end disagrees with the germline gene, perhaps due to a read error. The rearrangement joins TRBV7-9 to TRBJ2-5; TRBD1 matches at 7 bases. This CDR3 has 16 residues. CDR1 and CDR2 (germline): SEHNR, FQNEAQ (reference sequence). The CDR3 sequence: CSSSLIPTGTLGTQYF. CDR3 sequence (DNA): TGTTCCAGCAGCTTAATCCCGACAGGGACCCTTGGGACCCAGTACTTC.

The chain employs TRBV30 and TRBJ2-7; D perhaps matches TRBD1 (5 bases). Trimming took 4 bases from V and 4 from J, leaving 14 bases between them. CDR1 is GTSNPN and CDR2 is SVGIG in the germline V gene (reference sequence). The CDR3 has 13 amino acids. The CDR3 coding sequence is TGTGCCTGGACCAGTTGGGGCCGATACGAGCAGTACTTC. It is translated as CAWTSWGRYEQYF.